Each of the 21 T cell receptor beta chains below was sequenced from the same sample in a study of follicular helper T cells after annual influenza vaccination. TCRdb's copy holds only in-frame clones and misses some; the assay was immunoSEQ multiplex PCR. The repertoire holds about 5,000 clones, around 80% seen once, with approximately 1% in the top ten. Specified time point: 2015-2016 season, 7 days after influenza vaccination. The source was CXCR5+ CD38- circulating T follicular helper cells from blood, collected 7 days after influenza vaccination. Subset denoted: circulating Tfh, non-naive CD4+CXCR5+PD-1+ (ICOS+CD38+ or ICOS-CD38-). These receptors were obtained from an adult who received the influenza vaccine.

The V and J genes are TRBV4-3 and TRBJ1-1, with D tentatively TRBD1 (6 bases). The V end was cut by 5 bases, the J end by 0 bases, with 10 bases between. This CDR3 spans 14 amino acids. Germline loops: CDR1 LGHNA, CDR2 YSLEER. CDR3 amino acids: CASSGQGMNTEAFF. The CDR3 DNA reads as TGCGCCAGCAGCGGGCAGGGGATGAACACTGAAGCTTTCTTT.

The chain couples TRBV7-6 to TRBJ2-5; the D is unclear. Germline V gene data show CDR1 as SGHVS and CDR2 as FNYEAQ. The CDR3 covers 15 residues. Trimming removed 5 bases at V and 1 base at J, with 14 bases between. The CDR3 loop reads CASSPNVRIQETQYF. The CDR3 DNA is TGTGCCAGCAGCCCCAATGTCCGGATCCAAGAGACCCAGTACTTC. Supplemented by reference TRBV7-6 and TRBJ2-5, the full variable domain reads GAGVSQSPRYKVTKRGQDVALRCDPISGHVSLYWYRQALGQGPEFLTYFNYEAQQDKSGLPNDRFSAERPEGSISTLTIQRTEQRDSAMYRCASSPNVRIQETQYFGPGTRLLVL.

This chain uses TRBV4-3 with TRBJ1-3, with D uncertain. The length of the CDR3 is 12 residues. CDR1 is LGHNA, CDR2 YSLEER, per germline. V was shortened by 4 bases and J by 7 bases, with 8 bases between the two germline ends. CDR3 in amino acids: CASSLDYNTIYF. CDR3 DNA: TGCGCCAGCAGCCTCGATTACAACACCATATATTTT.

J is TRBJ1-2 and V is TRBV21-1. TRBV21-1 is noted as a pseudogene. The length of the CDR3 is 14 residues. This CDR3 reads CASRVRGGKKGYTF. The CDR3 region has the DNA TGTGCCAGCAGGGTAAGGGGGGGCAAAAAAGGCTACACCTTC.

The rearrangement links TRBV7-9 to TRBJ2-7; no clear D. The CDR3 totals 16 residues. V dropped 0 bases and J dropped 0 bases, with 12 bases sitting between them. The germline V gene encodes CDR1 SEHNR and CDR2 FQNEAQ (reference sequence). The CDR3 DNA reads TGTGCCAGCAGCTTAGCCCTGGGCAGGTTCTCCTACGAGCAGTACTTC. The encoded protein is CASSLALGRFSYEQYF.

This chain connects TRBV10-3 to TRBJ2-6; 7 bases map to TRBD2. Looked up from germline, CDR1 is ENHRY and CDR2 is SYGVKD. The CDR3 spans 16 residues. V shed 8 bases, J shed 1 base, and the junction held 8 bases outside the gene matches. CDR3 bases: TGTGCCATCGGGGGAGGGTCGCTATCTGGGGCCAACGTCCTGACTTTC. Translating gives CAIGGGSLSGANVLTF.

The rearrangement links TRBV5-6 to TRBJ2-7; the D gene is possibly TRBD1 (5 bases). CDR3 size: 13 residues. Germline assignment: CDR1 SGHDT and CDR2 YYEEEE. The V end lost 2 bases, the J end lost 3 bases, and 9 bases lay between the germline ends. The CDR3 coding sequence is TGTGCCAGCAGCTTTACAGGTTTCTACGAGCAGTACTTC. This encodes CASSFTGFYEQYF.

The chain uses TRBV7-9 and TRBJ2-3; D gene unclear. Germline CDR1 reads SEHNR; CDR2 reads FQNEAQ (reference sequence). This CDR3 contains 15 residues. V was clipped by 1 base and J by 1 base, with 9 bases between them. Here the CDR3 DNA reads TGTGCCAGCAGCTTAGGGTCTGGCGGCACAGATACGCAGTATTTT. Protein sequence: CASSLGSGGTDTQYF.

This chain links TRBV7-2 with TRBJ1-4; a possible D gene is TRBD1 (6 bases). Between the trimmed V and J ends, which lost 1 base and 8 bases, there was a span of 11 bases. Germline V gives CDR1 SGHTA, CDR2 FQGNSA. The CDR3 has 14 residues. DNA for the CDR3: TGTGCCAGCAGCTTAGGAGGGACACGGGAAAAACTGTTTTTT. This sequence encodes CASSLGGTREKLFF.

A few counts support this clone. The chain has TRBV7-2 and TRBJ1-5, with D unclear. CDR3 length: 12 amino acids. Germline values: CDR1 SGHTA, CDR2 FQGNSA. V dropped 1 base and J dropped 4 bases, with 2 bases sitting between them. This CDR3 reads CASSLGNQPQHF. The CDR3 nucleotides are TGTGCCAGCAGCTTAGGAAATCAGCCCCAGCATTTT.

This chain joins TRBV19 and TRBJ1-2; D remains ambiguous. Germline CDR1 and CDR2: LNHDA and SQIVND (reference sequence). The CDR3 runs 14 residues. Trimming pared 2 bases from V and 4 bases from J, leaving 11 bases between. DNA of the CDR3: TGTGCCAGTAGTATACTTCAGGAAGGCTATGGCTACACCTTC. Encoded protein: CASSILQEGYGYTF.

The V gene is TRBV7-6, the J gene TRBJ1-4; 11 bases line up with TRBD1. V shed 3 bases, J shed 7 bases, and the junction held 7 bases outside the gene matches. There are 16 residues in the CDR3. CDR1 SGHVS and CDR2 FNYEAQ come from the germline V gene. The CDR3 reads CASSLGTGGFGEKLFF. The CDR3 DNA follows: TGTGCCAGCAGCTTGGGGACAGGGGGGTTCGGTGAAAAACTGTTTTTT.

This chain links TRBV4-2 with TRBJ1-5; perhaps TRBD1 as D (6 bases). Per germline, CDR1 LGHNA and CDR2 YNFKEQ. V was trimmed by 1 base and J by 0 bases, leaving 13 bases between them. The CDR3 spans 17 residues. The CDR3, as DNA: TGTGCCAGCAGCCAAGCACAGGGTAGTGGTAGCAATCAGCCCCAGCATTTT. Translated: CASSQAQGSGSNQPQHF.

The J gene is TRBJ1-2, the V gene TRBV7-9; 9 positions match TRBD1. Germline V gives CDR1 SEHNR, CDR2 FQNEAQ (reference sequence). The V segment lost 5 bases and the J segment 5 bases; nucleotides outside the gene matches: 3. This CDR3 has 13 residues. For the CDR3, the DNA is TGTGCCAGCAGCGAACAGGGGGCTTATGGCTACACCTTC. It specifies CASSEQGAYGYTF.

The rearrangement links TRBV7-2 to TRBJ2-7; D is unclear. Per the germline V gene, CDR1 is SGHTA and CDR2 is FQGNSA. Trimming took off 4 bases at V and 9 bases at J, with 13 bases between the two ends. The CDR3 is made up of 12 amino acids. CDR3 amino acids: CASSWNGVVQYF. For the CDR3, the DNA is TGTGCCAGCAGCTGGAATGGGGTCGTGCAGTACTTC.

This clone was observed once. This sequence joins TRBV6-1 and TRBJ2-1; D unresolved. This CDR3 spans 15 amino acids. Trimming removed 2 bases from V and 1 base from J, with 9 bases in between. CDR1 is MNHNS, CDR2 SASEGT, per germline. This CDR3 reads CASSEQAYSYNEQFF. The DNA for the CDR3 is TGTGCCAGCAGTGAACAGGCCTATTCCTACAATGAGCAGTTCTTC.

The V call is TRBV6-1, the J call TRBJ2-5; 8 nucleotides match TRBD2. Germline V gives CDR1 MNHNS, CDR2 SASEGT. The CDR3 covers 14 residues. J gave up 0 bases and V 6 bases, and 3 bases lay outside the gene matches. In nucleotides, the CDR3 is TGTGCCAGCAGGCGGGGGGCAAACCAAGAGACCCAGTACTTC. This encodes CASRRGANQETQYF.

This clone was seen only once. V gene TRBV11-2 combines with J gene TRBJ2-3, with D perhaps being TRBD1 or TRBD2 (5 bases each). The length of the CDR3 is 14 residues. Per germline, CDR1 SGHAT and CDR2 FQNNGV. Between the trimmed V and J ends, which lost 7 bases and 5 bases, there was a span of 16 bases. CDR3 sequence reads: CASIDGLGGDTQYF. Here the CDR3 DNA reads TGTGCCAGCATAGATGGACTTGGGGGAGATACGCAGTATTTT.

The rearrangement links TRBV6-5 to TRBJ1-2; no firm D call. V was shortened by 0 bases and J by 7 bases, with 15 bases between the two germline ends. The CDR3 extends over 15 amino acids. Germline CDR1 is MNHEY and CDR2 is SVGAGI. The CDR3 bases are TGTGCCAGCAGTTACTCGGTACACCTCGACTCTGGCTACACCTTC. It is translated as CASSYSVHLDSGYTF.

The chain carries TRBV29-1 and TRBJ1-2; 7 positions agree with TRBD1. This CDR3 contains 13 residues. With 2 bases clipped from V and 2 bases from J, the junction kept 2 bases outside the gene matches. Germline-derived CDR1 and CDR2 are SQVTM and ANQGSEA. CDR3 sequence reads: CSVEPGQNYGYTF. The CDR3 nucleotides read TGCAGCGTTGAACCGGGACAGAACTATGGCTACACCTTC.

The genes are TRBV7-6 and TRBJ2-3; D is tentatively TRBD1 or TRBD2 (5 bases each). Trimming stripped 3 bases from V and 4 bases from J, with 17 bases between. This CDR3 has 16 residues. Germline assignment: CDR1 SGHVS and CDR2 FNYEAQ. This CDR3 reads CASSLGNLQGADTQYF. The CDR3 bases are TGTGCCAGCAGCTTGGGGAATTTGCAGGGAGCAGATACGCAGTATTTT.